The 26 T cell receptor beta chains in this list originate from one sample, sequenced in a study of T cell repertoires in cytomegalovirus infection. TCRdb redid the calling of the reads with MiXCR, one entry per CDR3 protein. The table records 200,000 to 250,000 distinct CDR3 sequences, over 9% of them present only once. Sequenced: PBMCs. The receptor source for this set is a human donor in good health (CMV status not recorded). Some clones in this sample may be carry-over from other donors' samples.

This clonotype has more than one count but fewer than ten. This sequence joins TRBV7-3 and TRBJ2-5, with TRBD2 matching 9 bases. CDR1 and CDR2 from the germline V gene are SGHTA and FQGTGA. V shed 1 base, J shed 5 bases, and the junction held 8 bases outside the gene matches. The CDR3 is made up of 16 amino acids. The CDR3: CASSLMGAGGRETQYF. CDR3 DNA: TGTGCCAGCAGCTTAATGGGAGCGGGAGGACGGGAGACCCAGTACTTC.

This clonotype has at least ten counts. The chain has TRBV12-3 or TRBV12-4 and TRBJ2-1; tentatively, D is TRBD1 or TRBD2 (7 bases each). This CDR3 contains 14 residues. The V end lost 3 bases, the J end lost 5 bases, and 11 bases lay between the germline ends. CDR3 coding DNA: TGTGCCAGCAGTTTGGGGGGGACAGACAATGAGCAGTTCTTC. It specifies CASSLGGTDNEQFF.

This clonotype was observed at least ten times. The chain recombines TRBV19 with TRBJ1-5; 7 bases map to TRBD1. The CDR3 is made up of 16 amino acids. Unmatched junction bases numbered 6, after V lost 4 bases and J lost 0 bases. In germline, CDR1 is LNHDA, CDR2 SQIVND (reference sequence). CDR3 DNA sequence: TGTGCCAGTAGTACAACAGGGGATTATAGCAATCAGCCCCAGCATTTT. Translating gives CASSTTGDYSNQPQHF.

The chain has TRBV11-2 and TRBJ2-3; the match to TRBD2 covers 8 bases. Trimming took 5 bases from V and 5 from J; bases not matched to a gene: 9. Germline CDR1 SGHAT, CDR2 FQNNGV. The CDR3 spans 15 residues. CDR3: CASSQRGGIVDTQYF. CDR3 sequence (DNA): TGTGCCAGCAGCCAACGCGGGGGGATCGTAGATACGCAGTATTTT.

This clonotype was picked up many times. V usage is TRBV12-3 or TRBV12-4 and J usage is TRBJ2-3; D not resolved. CDR3 length equals 16 residues. V gave up 6 bases and J gave up 0 bases, with 16 bases separating them. The CDR3 here is CASSLKQASSTDTQYF. The CDR3 DNA sequence: TGTGCCAGCAGCCTAAAGCAGGCGTCTAGCACAGATACGCAGTATTTT.

This clonotype was found many times. The chain links TRBV4-3 to TRBJ2-5; TRBD1 or TRBD2 may be the D gene (5 bases each). The CDR3 is 15 amino acids. The V end was cut by 0 bases, the J end by 5 bases, with 13 bases between. CDR1 and CDR2 (germline): LGHNA, YSLEER. CDR3 loop: CASSQDTRGRETQYF. For the CDR3, the DNA is TGCGCCAGCAGCCAAGATACGAGGGGCCGGGAGACCCAGTACTTC.

The chain combines TRBV6-2 or TRBV6-3 with TRBJ2-1; D is possibly TRBD2 (5 bases). The CDR3 consists of 12 residues. V shed 5 bases and J shed 9 bases, with 11 bases lying between them. Per germline, CDR1 MNHEY and CDR2 SVGEGT. DNA for the CDR3: TGTGCCAGCAGTCCCCGAGAGGGTGAGCAGTTCTTC. This translates into CASSPREGEQFF.

This clonotype was recorded many times. J is TRBJ1-4 and V is TRBV7-2, with 7 nucleotides matching TRBD1. CDR3 length equals 14 residues. With V trimmed by 6 bases and J by 4 bases, 5 bases remained unmatched. The germline V gene encodes CDR1 SGHTA and CDR2 FQGNSA. For the CDR3, the DNA is TGTGCCAGCAGTTCCGGGACAGTTAATGAAAAACTGTTTTTT. Amino acids: CASSSGTVNEKLFF.

The J gene is TRBJ2-2, the V gene TRBV6-1; D possibly corresponds to TRBD1 (6 bases). Germline loops: CDR1 MNHNS, CDR2 SASEGT. Trimming took off 1 base at V and 5 bases at J, with 11 bases between the two ends. CDR3 length equals 15 residues. As DNA, the CDR3 is TGTGCCAGCAGTGAAGTGGCAGGGGTGACCGGGGAGCTGTTTTTT. It translates to CASSEVAGVTGELFF.

This clonotype came up many times. V and J are TRBV19 and TRBJ2-3; TRBD2 matches 10 bases. Germline V gives CDR1 LNHDA, CDR2 SQIVND (reference sequence). The CDR3 length is 18 residues. The V and J ends lost 0 bases and 2 bases, in that order; junction bases with no gene match: 8. CDR3 nucleotides: TGTGCCAGTAGTATAGAACCCCGGACTAGCGGTACCACAGATACGCAGTATTTT. As protein: CASSIEPRTSGTTDTQYF.

This clonotype was observed a handful of times. V is TRBV20-1 and J is TRBJ1-1; no clear D. The CDR3 consists of 15 residues. The germline V gene has CDR1 DFQATT and CDR2 SNEGSKA (reference sequence). Trimming took 1 base from V and 4 from J, leaving 16 bases between them. The CDR3 nucleotides are TGCAGTGCTAGAGCCCGAACTTTTCGAGGCACTGAAGCTTTCTTT. Translated, it gives CSARARTFRGTEAFF.

In this sample, this clonotype turned up a few times. The rearrangement joins TRBV12-3 or TRBV12-4 to TRBJ1-5, with no clear D. Trimming stripped 8 bases from V and 3 bases from J, with 14 bases between. The CDR3 has 14 amino acids. Here the CDR3 reads CASGPTAVNQPQHF. CDR3 coding DNA: TGTGCCAGCGGTCCCACGGCAGTCAATCAGCCCCAGCATTTT.

This clonotype has more than one count but fewer than ten. The chain carries TRBV6-2 or TRBV6-3 and TRBJ2-1; TRBD2 aligns across 7 bases. Looked up from germline, CDR1 is MNHEY and CDR2 is SVGEGT. CDR3 length: 16 amino acids. V lost 0 bases to trimming and J lost 2 bases; unmatched junction nucleotides: 4. CDR3 coding DNA: TGTGCCAGCAGTTACTCGGGGGGGAACCCCTACAATGAGCAGTTCTTC. Translating it yields CASSYSGGNPYNEQFF.

The CDR3 protein is CASSLDRGTRGYTF. DNA of the CDR3: TGTGCCAGCAGCTTGGACAGGGGAACTCGGGGCTACACCTTC. The chain employs TRBV7-2 and TRBJ1-2, with TRBD1 identical over 9 bases. Trimming at V came to 3 bases and at J to 8 bases, leaving 7 bases not matched to a gene. Germline loops: CDR1 SGHTA, CDR2 FQGNSA. CDR3 length: 14 amino acids.

The sample holds many counts of this clonotype. The chain recombines TRBV20-1 with TRBJ2-5, with TRBD2 as a possible D gene (5 bases). The germline gives CDR1 DFQATT, CDR2 SNEGSKA (reference sequence). The CDR3 runs to 14 residues. Between the trimmed V and J ends, which lost 5 bases and 0 bases, there was a span of 13 bases. CDR3 amino acids: CSALPDSNQETQYF. CDR3 in DNA: TGCAGTGCTCTACCGGACTCTAACCAAGAGACCCAGTACTTC.

The chain is built from TRBV29-1 and TRBJ1-5; D is possibly TRBD1 (5 bases). The V and J ends lost 5 bases and 0 bases respectively, with 17 bases between them. This CDR3 spans 16 amino acids. Germline CDR1 SQVTM, CDR2 ANQGSEA. CDR3 nucleotide sequence: TGCAGCGTTACCGGGGGGGGAGGTGGTAGCAATCAGCCCCAGCATTTT. It yields the protein CSVTGGGGGSNQPQHF. Based on the CDR3 plus reference TRBV29-1 and TRBJ1-5, the full variable domain is SAVISQKPSRDICQRGTSLTIQCQVDSQVTMMFWYRQQPGQSLTLIATANQGSEATYESGFVIDKFPISRPNLTFSTLTVSNMSPEDSSIYLCSVTGGGGGSNQPQHFGDGTRLSIL.

This clonotype came up many times. DNA of the CDR3: TGTGCCAGCAGCTTAGAAATCGGGGGGTCGGCCTCCTACGAGCAGTACTTC. Its protein is CASSLEIGGSASYEQYF. V and J are TRBV7-2 and TRBJ2-7; TRBD2 aligns across 7 bases. The length of the CDR3 is 17 residues. Looked up from germline, CDR1 is SGHTA and CDR2 is FQGNSA. V lost 1 base and J lost 0; bases outside the gene matches: 9.

This clonotype was observed a handful of times. The V gene is TRBV20-1, the J gene TRBJ1-6; tentative D call: TRBD1 (6 bases). V gave up 0 bases and J gave up 9 bases, with 15 bases separating them. Germline V gives CDR1 DFQATT, CDR2 SNEGSKA (reference sequence). There are 15 residues in the CDR3. CDR3 loop: CSARDQAGEGSPLHF. In DNA, the CDR3 is TGCAGTGCTAGAGATCAAGCAGGGGAAGGTTCACCCCTCCACTTT.

Comment on this clonotype: Mismatch with germline at one junction end may stem from a read error. The V and J genes are TRBV27 and TRBJ1-1; 9 nucleotides align to TRBD1. This CDR3 comprises 13 residues. CDR1 is MNHEY and CDR2 is SMNVEV in the germline V gene (reference sequence). The CDR3 is CASSRTGGTEASF. The DNA for the CDR3 is TGTGCCAGCAGTCGAACAGGGGGCACTGAAGCTTCCTTT.

The chain couples TRBV20-1 to TRBJ1-4, with unresolved D. The CDR3 contains 13 residues. The germline V and J ends were trimmed by 5 bases and 0 bases, with 7 bases remaining between them. CDR1 and CDR2 (germline): DFQATT, SNEGSKA (reference sequence). CDR3 in DNA: TGCAGTGCTCTCAGGTCAACTAATGAAAAACTGTTTTTT. Its translation: CSALRSTNEKLFF.

This clonotype was picked up many times. The genes are TRBV4-2 and TRBJ2-5, with 10 bases fitting TRBD2. The trim removed 0 bases at V and 5 bases at J, leaving 9 bases unmatched. There are 17 residues in the CDR3. CDR1 LGHNA and CDR2 YNFKEQ come from the germline V gene. The CDR3 coding sequence is TGTGCCAGCAGCCAAGATCTAGCGGGAGAGGAAGGGGAGACCCAGTACTTC. Encoded protein: CASSQDLAGEEGETQYF.

In DNA form, the CDR3 reads TGTGCCAGCAGCTTGGGGACAGGGTCAGACAATCAGCCCCAGCATTTT. Translating it yields CASSLGTGSDNQPQHF. V and J are TRBV7-9 and TRBJ1-5, with 9 bases matching TRBD1. Germline CDR1 is SEHNR and CDR2 is FQNEAQ (reference sequence). V was clipped by 3 bases and J by 3 bases; unmatched bases: 6. The CDR3 has 16 amino acids.

This clonotype was counted at least ten times. The V and J genes are TRBV7-2 and TRBJ1-3, with unresolved D. The germline gives CDR1 SGHTA, CDR2 FQGNSA. The CDR3 spans 15 residues. The ends were cut back, 4 bases at V and 0 bases at J, with 10 bases in the middle. The CDR3: CASSSRRGSGNTIYF. The CDR3 nucleotides are TGTGCCAGCAGCTCGAGGAGAGGCTCTGGAAACACCATATATTTT.

This clonotype has a handful of counts. This chain links TRBV20-1 with TRBJ1-1; unclear D gene. The ends were cut back, 5 bases at V and 7 bases at J, with 17 bases in the middle. There are 13 residues in the CDR3. Looked up from germline, CDR1 is DFQATT and CDR2 is SNEGSKA (reference sequence). This CDR3 is CSADPGLKLEAFF. The DNA of the CDR3 is TGCAGTGCTGACCCCGGGCTGAAGCTTGAAGCTTTCTTT.

Worth noting for this clonotype: One junction end does not reproduce the germline sequence, and a read error may be involved. J is TRBJ2-5 and V is TRBV10-3, with D unclear. The CDR3 sequence is 12 residues long. Germline V lookup: CDR1 ENHRY, CDR2 SYGVKD. The CDR3: CAIRESGETQYF. The CDR3, as DNA: TGTGCCATCAGGGAGTCCGGGGAGACCCAGTACTTC.

This clonotype was seen a handful of times. The chain is built from TRBV19 and TRBJ2-1, with 7 bases that match TRBD1. The CDR3 is 14 amino acids. V was pared by 5 bases and J by 5 bases, with 6 bases of the junction left unmatched. The germline CDR1 and CDR2 sequences are LNHDA and SQIVND (reference sequence). CDR3 DNA: TGTGCCAGTAGTCGAAGGGACAGTAACAATGAGCAGTTCTTC. As protein: CASSRRDSNNEQFF.